The 26 T cell receptor beta chains below all came from one sample that was sequenced in a study of T cells in tuberculosis. The sample's time point: new active TB diagnosis, blood taken before or within 7 days of starting treatment. This table comes from immunoSEQ multiplex PCR, and its TCRdb copy is limited to in-frame clones, with some not included. Among tens of thousands of clones listed, roughly 94% were seen once. Sequencing used PBMCs, obtained at tuberculosis diagnosis. The receptors shown here come from an adult with tuberculosis.

This chain connects TRBV11-2 to TRBJ1-2; D possibly corresponds to TRBD1 (6 bases). This CDR3 region has 14 residues. Germline CDR1 reads SGHAT; CDR2 reads FQNNGV. V lost 5 bases and J lost 4, with 14 bases in between. CDR3 in DNA: TGTGCCAGCAGCCTAAGCAGGGGCTCCTATGGCTACACCTTC. Translation gives CASSLSRGSYGYTF.

The V and J genes are TRBV5-1 and TRBJ1-2; the match to TRBD1 covers 7 bases. The CDR3 spans 21 residues. CDR1 is SGHRS, CDR2 YFSETQ, per germline. J gave up 4 bases and V 4 bases, and 28 bases lay outside the gene matches. This CDR3 reads CASSEGRTGRGGRQVLYGYTF. The CDR3 DNA sequence: TGCGCCAGCAGCGAAGGTCGGACAGGCAGGGGCGGTCGGCAGGTACTCTATGGCTACACCTTC. Together with reference TRBV5-1 and TRBJ1-2, the CDR3 gives the full variable domain: KAGVTQTPRYLIKTRGQQVTLSCSPISGHRSVSWYQQTPGQGLQFLFEYFSETQRNKGNFPGRFSGRQFSNSRSEMNVSTLELGDSALYLCASSEGRTGRGGRQVLYGYTFGSGTRLTVV.

The J gene is TRBJ2-1, the V gene TRBV28, with 10 bases fitting TRBD2. This CDR3 region has 15 residues. The germline V gene has CDR1 MDHEN and CDR2 SYDVKM. J lost 8 bases, V lost 3 bases, and 7 bases had no gene match. The CDR3 DNA reads TGTGCCAGCAGTTTGGCGGCTAGCGGGAGCCATGAGCAGTTCTTC. This sequence encodes CASSLAASGSHEQFF.

This chain uses TRBV29-1 with TRBJ1-1; 10 bases line up with TRBD1. This CDR3 contains 15 residues. Per the germline V gene, CDR1 is SQVTM and CDR2 is ANQGSEA. The V and J ends lost 7 bases and 4 bases, in that order; junction bases with no gene match: 12. The CDR3 protein is CSALRDRGWGTEAFF. CDR3 nucleotide sequence: TGCAGCGCCCTACGGGACAGGGGATGGGGCACTGAAGCTTTCTTT.

V and J are TRBV5-5 and TRBJ2-6, with D perhaps matching TRBD1 (5 bases). V shed 4 bases and J shed 4 bases, with 18 bases lying between them. CDR1 and CDR2 from the germline V gene are SGHKS and YYEKEE (reference sequence). The CDR3 sequence is 17 residues long. Written as DNA, the CDR3 is TGTGCCAGCAGCCGTAAGGCACAGGCGAACGGGGCCAACGTCCTGACTTTC. Translation gives CASSRKAQANGANVLTF.

This chain connects TRBV29-1 to TRBJ1-1, with D possibly being TRBD1 (5 bases). V was clipped by 4 bases and J by 5 bases, with 20 bases between them. This CDR3 is 15 amino acids long. Germline assignment: CDR1 SQVTM and CDR2 ANQGSEA. The CDR3: CSVGRGRERRTEAFF. The CDR3 coding sequence is TGCAGCGTTGGGAGGGGCAGGGAGAGGAGGACTGAAGCTTTCTTT.

The chain links TRBV5-8 to TRBJ1-5, with D unresolved. V was trimmed by 10 bases and J by 2 bases, leaving 10 bases between them. CDR1 and CDR2 (germline): SGHTS, YDEGEE. This CDR3 spans 12 amino acids. CDR3 amino acids: CASIPGNQPQHF. The DNA of the CDR3 is TGTGCCTCCATCCCGGGCAATCAGCCCCAGCATTTT. Full variable domain (remainder filled in from reference TRBV5-8 and TRBJ1-5): EAGVTQSPTHLIKTRGQQATLRCSPISGHTSVYWYQQALGLGLQFLLWYDEGEERNRGNFPPRFSGRQFPNYSSELNVNALELEDSALYLCASIPGNQPQHFGDGTRLSIL.

The rearrangement links TRBV27 to TRBJ2-3, with 7 bases lining up with TRBD2. Germline CDR1 and CDR2: MNHEY and SMNVEV (reference sequence). V lost 3 bases and J lost 2; bases outside the gene matches: 5. This CDR3 contains 15 residues. CDR3 coding DNA: TGTGCCAGCAGTTTCACAGCGGGGAACACAGATACGCAGTATTTT. Protein sequence: CASSFTAGNTDTQYF.

This clone has just one count. Written as DNA, the CDR3 is TGTGCCAGCAGCTGGACTAGTGTAGATACGCAGTATTTT. This codes for CASSWTSVDTQYF. The chain recombines TRBV11-2 with TRBJ2-3; 7 nucleotides align to TRBD2. Germline V gene sequence: CDR1 SGHAT, CDR2 FQNNGV. The CDR3 is 13 residues long. With V trimmed by 4 bases and J by 5 bases, 3 bases remained unmatched.

The chain is built from TRBV18 and TRBJ1-1; TRBD1 might be the D (6 bases). In germline, CDR1 is KGHSH, CDR2 LQKENI. The CDR3 has 15 residues. Trimming took off 2 bases at V and 5 bases at J, with 15 bases between the two ends. The CDR3 sequence: CASSPDGGRRTEAFF. The CDR3 DNA follows: TGTGCCAGCTCACCAGATGGGGGCAGGAGGACTGAAGCTTTCTTT.

This sequence joins TRBV5-1 and TRBJ1-1, with a weak D call TRBD1 (6 bases). CDR1 and CDR2 (germline): SGHRS, YFSETQ. Trimming took 4 bases from V and 1 from J, leaving 11 bases between them. The CDR3 extends over 14 amino acids. The CDR3: CASSLRGPNTEAFF. The CDR3 DNA reads TGCGCCAGCAGCCTGCGGGGGCCGAACACTGAAGCTTTCTTT.

The chain joins TRBV11-2 to TRBJ2-2; TRBD2 matches 8 bases. The CDR3 length is 17 residues. Per the germline V gene, CDR1 is SGHAT and CDR2 is FQNNGV. The J segment lost 2 bases and the V segment lost 5 bases, leaving 10 bases of the junction unmatched. The DNA for the CDR3 is TGTGCCAGCAGCCCCCCGGGAGGGGCCCTCAACACCGGGGAGCTGTTTTTT. This translates into CASSPPGGALNTGELFF. The whole variable domain, remainder taken from reference TRBV11-2 and TRBJ2-2, is EAGVAQSPRYKIIEKRQSVAFWCNPISGHATLYWYQQILGQGPKLLIQFQNNGVVDDSQLPKDRFSAERLKGVDSTLKIQPAKLEDSAVYLCASSPPGGALNTGELFFGEGSRLTVL.

The chain carries TRBV7-2 and TRBJ2-6; TRBD1 might be the D (6 bases). This CDR3 region has 15 residues. Germline CDR1 and CDR2: SGHTA and FQGNSA. Between the trimmed V and J ends, which lost 3 bases and 4 bases, there was a span of 10 bases. The CDR3 DNA reads as TGTGCCAGCAGCTTTCAGGGGTCAGGGGCCAACGTCCTGACTTTC. Translating gives CASSFQGSGANVLTF.

The CDR3 loop reads CAWSVVGVVTDTQYF. The CDR3 nucleotides read TGTGCCTGGAGTGTGGTCGGGGTTGTAACAGATACGCAGTATTTT. This rearrangement joins TRBV30 to TRBJ2-3, with a possible D match to TRBD2 (5 bases). Germline values: CDR1 GTSNPN, CDR2 SVGIG (reference sequence). This CDR3 is built from 15 residues. The ends were cut back, 0 bases at V and 3 bases at J, with 13 bases in the middle.

This clone has a single count. The V and J genes are TRBV7-9 and TRBJ2-1; 7 nucleotides agree with TRBD1. V shed 5 bases and J 6 bases; nucleotides not matched to a gene: 7. CDR1 is SEHNR and CDR2 is FQNEAQ in the germline V gene (reference sequence). The CDR3 has 14 amino acids. In DNA form, the CDR3 reads TGTGCCAGCAGCACCACACAGGGGTTCAATGAGCAGTTCTTC. Translated, it gives CASSTTQGFNEQFF.

This chain uses TRBV7-2 with TRBJ1-1; D is unclear. CDR3 size: 13 residues. Trimming removed 4 bases from V and 0 bases from J, with 6 bases in between. Germline CDR1 reads SGHTA; CDR2 reads FQGNSA. CDR3 amino acids: CASSWRVNTEAFF. CDR3 nucleotides: TGTGCCAGCAGCTGGCGGGTGAACACTGAAGCTTTCTTT.

V usage is TRBV10-3 and J usage is TRBJ2-2; 8 nucleotides line up with TRBD1. J gave up 1 base and V 6 bases, and 4 bases lay outside the gene matches. The germline CDR1 and CDR2 sequences are ENHRY and SYGVKD. The CDR3 covers 15 residues. The CDR3 coding sequence is TGTGCCATCAGGACAGGGGTGCAGAACACCGGGGAGCTGTTTTTT. Residues: CAIRTGVQNTGELFF.

This clone appeared once. J is TRBJ2-6 and V is TRBV12-5; 9 bases are shared with TRBD1. There are 20 residues in the CDR3. Germline V gene lookup returns CDR1 LGHNT and CDR2 FRNRAP. V trimming: 1 base; J trimming: 0 bases; junction bases outside the gene matches: 10. The CDR3 is CASGLARLGTGFSGANVLTF. The CDR3 bases are TGTGCTAGTGGTTTGGCCCGATTGGGGACAGGGTTCTCTGGGGCCAACGTCCTGACTTTC.

The V gene is TRBV4-1, the J gene TRBJ2-7; a weak D match, TRBD2 (5 bases). Per germline, CDR1 MGHRA and CDR2 YSYEKL. The germline V and J ends were trimmed by 4 bases and 2 bases, with 24 bases remaining between them. The CDR3 covers 18 residues. CDR3 residues: CASSPLVYRGNVAYEQYF. DNA of the CDR3: TGCGCCAGCAGCCCTCTGGTCTACCGGGGAAATGTAGCCTACGAGCAGTACTTC.

The genes are TRBV5-4 and TRBJ2-7; 8 bases map to TRBD1. This CDR3 region has 16 residues. Trimming at V came to 4 bases and at J to 3 bases, leaving 12 bases not matched to a gene. Germline CDR1 is SGHNT and CDR2 is YYREEE (reference sequence). CDR3 residues: CASSAGGQGGVYEQYF. As DNA, the CDR3 is TGTGCCAGCAGCGCCGGCGGACAGGGCGGTGTCTACGAGCAGTACTTC.

This clone was seen only once. In DNA, the CDR3 is TGTGCCAGCAGCCAAGCAGGGGGGCACGAGCAGTACTTC. It codes for CASSQAGGHEQYF. The chain joins TRBV11-3 to TRBJ2-7; maybe TRBD1 (7 bases). V gave up 5 bases and J gave up 5 bases, with 13 bases separating them. Germline V lookup: CDR1 SGHNT, CDR2 YENEEA. The CDR3 covers 13 residues.

V usage is TRBV30 and J usage is TRBJ2-3, with a tentative D call TRBD1 (6 bases). V lost 2 bases and J 0 bases, leaving 21 bases between the germline ends. This CDR3 has 18 amino acids. Germline CDR1 and CDR2: GTSNPN and SVGIG (reference sequence). CDR3 amino acids: CAWSPPVSQGSSTDTQYF. In DNA form, the CDR3 reads TGTGCCTGGAGTCCTCCCGTCTCACAGGGCTCTAGCACAGATACGCAGTATTTT.

The sample holds one count of this clone. V and J are TRBV13 and TRBJ1-3, with no clear D. The length of the CDR3 is 13 residues. The germline V gene encodes CDR1 PRHDT and CDR2 FYEKMQ (reference sequence). Trimming removed 3 bases from V and 3 bases from J, with 6 bases in between. The CDR3 DNA is TGTGCCAGCAGCTTGGAGCTTGGAAACACCATATATTTT. Its protein product is CASSLELGNTIYF.

V usage is TRBV21-1 and J usage is TRBJ1-5. TRBV21-1 is annotated as a pseudogene. The CDR3 covers 13 residues. The CDR3 protein is CASRNEMNQPQHF. The CDR3 nucleotides read TGTGCCAGCCGAAACGAGATGAATCAGCCCCAGCATTTT.

The genes are TRBV2 and TRBJ2-3, with D perhaps TRBD2 (6 bases). V lost 3 bases, J lost 4 bases, and 8 bases lay in between. CDR3 length equals 13 residues. Germline-derived CDR1 and CDR2 are SNHLY and FYNNEI. The CDR3 DNA follows: TGTGCCAGCAGTGACCCGGGGGCAGATACGCAGTATTTT. It encodes CASSDPGADTQYF.

The chain combines TRBV27 with TRBJ1-1; D gene uncertain. Deletions cut 3 bases from V and 2 bases from J, with 10 bases between. The germline V gene has CDR1 MNHEY and CDR2 SMNVEV (reference sequence). The length of the CDR3 is 14 residues. DNA of the CDR3: TGTGCCAGCAGTTTGATGAGTACCAACACTGAAGCTTTCTTT. Translating it yields CASSLMSTNTEAFF.